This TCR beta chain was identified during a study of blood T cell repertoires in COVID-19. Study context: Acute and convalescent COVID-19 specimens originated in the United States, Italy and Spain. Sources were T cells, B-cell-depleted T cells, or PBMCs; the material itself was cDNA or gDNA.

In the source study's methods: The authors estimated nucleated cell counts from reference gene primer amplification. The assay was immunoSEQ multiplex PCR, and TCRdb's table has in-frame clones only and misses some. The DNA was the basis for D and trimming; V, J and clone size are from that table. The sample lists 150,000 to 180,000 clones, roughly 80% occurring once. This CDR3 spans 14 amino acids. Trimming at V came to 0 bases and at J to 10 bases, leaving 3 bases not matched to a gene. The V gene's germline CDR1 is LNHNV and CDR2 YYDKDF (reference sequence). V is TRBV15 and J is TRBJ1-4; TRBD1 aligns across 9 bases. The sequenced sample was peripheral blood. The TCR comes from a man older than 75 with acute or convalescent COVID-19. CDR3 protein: CATSRDVTGGKLFF. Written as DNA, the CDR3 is TGTGCCACCAGCAGAGATGTGACAGGGGGAAAACTGTTTTTT. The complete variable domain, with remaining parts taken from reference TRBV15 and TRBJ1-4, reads DAMVIQNPRYQVTQFGKPVTLSCSQTLNHNVMYWYQQKSSQAPKLLFHYYDKDFNNEADTPDNFQSRRPNTSFCFLDIRSPGLGDTAMYLCATSRDVTGGKLFFGSGTQLSVL.